Following are 21 T cell receptor beta chains from one sample sequenced in a study of T cells after posttransplantation cyclophosphamide (dated by TCRdb to 2016 to 2017). Library construction relied on the immunoSEQ multiplex PCR assay. This immuneACCESS table, as held by TCRdb, lists in-frame sequences with V and J called but not all clones. Of the missing ones, under half trace to an unresolved V gene in checked studies; the others have no known cause. The data for this sample show under 20,000 clones, each detected more than once. In total, the top ten clones hold about 0.54% of the sample. The sample's treatment or condition label is to be understood as: high-dose cyclophosphamide on days +3 and +4 as single-agent GVHD prophylaxis. Patients in the PTCy group got busulfan and fludarabine conditioning, a marrow graft from a related or unrelated donor, and cyclophosphamide on days +3 and +4. The sequences come from PBMCs, collected after allogeneic stem cell transplant with posttransplant cyclophosphamide. The receptors here all came from a female patient in her 30s who received an allogeneic stem cell transplant from a related donor, was CMV-positive, and had no GVHD. It is possible that, after a transplant, some T cells come from the graft donor.

This clone was counted many times. The chain carries TRBV6-6 and TRBJ1-5; D ambiguous. In germline, CDR1 is MNHNY, CDR2 SVGAGI (reference sequence). CDR3 length equals 14 residues. Trimming left V 0 bases short and J 7 bases short, with 10 bases between. The CDR3 DNA reads TGTGCCAGCAGTTACTCTTGGAGTGGCCAGCCCCAGCATTTT. Translated: CASSYSWSGQPQHF.

This clone was counted many times. The chain is built from TRBV2 and TRBJ2-7; D is undetermined. V shed 6 bases and J shed 1 base, with 4 bases lying between them. The CDR3 spans 11 residues. CDR1 SNHLY and CDR2 FYNNEI come from the germline V gene. This CDR3 is CASSPSYEQYF. CDR3 sequence (DNA): TGTGCCAGCAGCCCATCCTACGAGCAGTACTTC.

This clone was counted many times. The CDR3 region is CASSLGAGFVYEQFF. CDR3 nucleotide sequence: TGTGCCAGCAGCTTAGGGGCAGGCTTTGTGTATGAGCAGTTCTTC. The chain carries TRBV7-2 and TRBJ2-1; D is unclear. The CDR3 length is 15 residues. CDR1 SGHTA and CDR2 FQGNSA come from the germline V gene. The ends were cut back, 1 base at V and 8 bases at J, with 15 bases in the middle.

The table lists this clone with many counts. The rearrangement uses TRBV11-2 and TRBJ2-1; 8 bases fit TRBD2. This CDR3 is 20 amino acids long. The V and J ends lost 0 bases and 0 bases, in that order; junction bases with no gene match: 13. CDR1 and CDR2 from the germline V gene are SGHAT and FQNNGV. The CDR3 DNA is TGTGCCAGCAGCTTAGAGGGCGGGAGGTACGGCGGGCACTCCTACAATGAGCAGTTCTTC. Translated, it gives CASSLEGGRYGGHSYNEQFF.

This clone has ten or more counts. CDR3 amino acids: CASSLTGTGGFLQPQHF. CDR3 coding DNA: TGTGCCAGCAGCCTCACTGGGACAGGGGGCTTCCTCCAGCCCCAGCATTTT. The chain joins TRBV5-6 to TRBJ1-5; 12 nucleotides align to TRBD1. CDR1 and CDR2 from the germline V gene are SGHDT and YYEEEE. The V gene end was trimmed by 4 bases and the J gene end by 7 bases; junction bases not matched to a gene: 12. The CDR3 length is 17 residues.

This clone occurred many times. One end of the junction is discordant with germline, which a read error may explain. CDR3 coding DNA: TGTGCCAGCAGAGAAGCGGGAGGAAGCGACAATGAGCAGTTCTTC. Translating gives CASREAGGSDNEQFF. This chain joins TRBV6-1 and TRBJ2-1, with 9 bases that match TRBD2. CDR1 is MNHNS, CDR2 SASEGT, per germline. This CDR3 contains 15 residues.

This clone was recorded many times. The rearrangement links TRBV28 to TRBJ1-5; 9 positions match TRBD1. The J segment lost 0 bases and the V segment lost 3 bases, leaving 3 bases of the junction unmatched. The CDR3 is 16 amino acids. Germline V lookup: CDR1 MDHEN, CDR2 SYDVKM. The CDR3 region is CASSFRDRDSNQPQHF. DNA for the CDR3: TGTGCCAGCAGTTTCCGGGACAGGGATAGCAATCAGCCCCAGCATTTT.

This clone was detected many times. This chain connects TRBV23-1 to TRBJ2-1, with D possibly matching TRBD2 (5 bases). TRBV23-1 carries the ORF label, with uncertain function. V dropped 0 bases and J dropped 7 bases, with 19 bases sitting between them. This CDR3 comprises 17 residues. In nucleotides, the CDR3 is TGCGCCAGCAGTCAATCGAGGGCGGGCGCACGCCTTAATGAGCAGTTCTTC. It specifies CASSQSRAGARLNEQFF.

Many counts were recorded for this clone. This chain joins TRBV10-3 and TRBJ2-5; 9 bases line up with TRBD1. There are 14 residues in the CDR3. The germline CDR1 and CDR2 sequences are ENHRY and SYGVKD. V lost 3 bases to trimming and J lost 2 bases; unmatched junction nucleotides: 1. Here the CDR3 reads CAISEDRGQETQYF. Written as DNA, the CDR3 is TGTGCCATCAGTGAAGACAGGGGGCAAGAGACCCAGTACTTC.

This clone was observed at least ten times. The V and J genes are TRBV18 and TRBJ1-5; TRBD1 aligns across 7 bases. The CDR3 extends over 14 amino acids. The V and J ends lost 3 bases and 4 bases, in that order; junction bases with no gene match: 3. Germline loops: CDR1 KGHSH, CDR2 LQKENI. The CDR3 reads CASSPAGGNQPQHF. The CDR3 DNA follows: TGTGCCAGCTCACCCGCAGGGGGAAATCAGCCCCAGCATTTT.

This clone was recorded at least ten times. This chain connects TRBV7-9 to TRBJ2-1; 14 bases agree with TRBD2. From germline, CDR1 is SEHNR and CDR2 FQNEAQ (reference sequence). This CDR3 comprises 16 residues. Trimming at V came to 5 bases and at J to 0 bases, leaving 0 bases not matched to a gene. CDR3 coding DNA: TGTGCCAGCAGCGGGACTAGCGGGAGCTCCTACAATGAGCAGTTCTTC. Its protein is CASSGTSGSSYNEQFF.

This clone has at least ten counts. The J gene is TRBJ2-3, the V gene TRBV18, with 7 bases matching TRBD2. Germline trimming cut 5 bases from V and 4 bases from J; bases unmatched to any gene: 6. The CDR3 length is 14 residues. Germline assignment: CDR1 KGHSH and CDR2 LQKENI. Written as DNA, the CDR3 is TGTGCCAGCTCAGGGGCGGGAGACGCAGATACGCAGTATTTT. As protein: CASSGAGDADTQYF.

Many counts were recorded for this clone. This chain uses TRBV10-1 with TRBJ2-1; 7 bases agree with TRBD2. From germline, CDR1 is WNHNN and CDR2 SYGVQD (reference sequence). The CDR3 runs 15 residues. The V and J ends lost 2 bases and 3 bases, in that order; junction bases with no gene match: 4. CDR3 loop: CASSELSGGYNEQFF. Here the CDR3 DNA reads TGCGCCAGCAGTGAGCTTTCGGGAGGCTACAATGAGCAGTTCTTC.

This clone was picked up many times. The chain is built from TRBV18 and TRBJ1-5, with D perhaps matching TRBD1 (5 bases). The germline CDR1 and CDR2 sequences are KGHSH and LQKENI. V was clipped by 4 bases and J by 11 bases, with 15 bases between them. This CDR3 contains 13 residues. The CDR3 spells CASSLDSIESQHF. The CDR3 region has the DNA TGTGCCAGCTCACTCGACAGTATCGAGTCCCAGCATTTT.

Many counts were recorded for this clone. The rearrangement uses TRBV30 and TRBJ2-7, with D unresolved. Trimming pared 4 bases from V and 2 bases from J, leaving 9 bases between. The CDR3 length is 12 residues. Germline CDR1 GTSNPN, CDR2 SVGIG (reference sequence). CDR3 in amino acids: CAWIRSTYEQYF. The CDR3 bases are TGTGCCTGGATCAGGTCAACCTACGAGCAGTACTTC.

This clone has ten or more counts. The rearrangement links TRBV7-9 to TRBJ2-7, with 10 nucleotides matching TRBD1. The CDR3 consists of 16 residues. Looked up from germline, CDR1 is SEHNR and CDR2 is FQNEAQ (reference sequence). With 0 bases clipped from V and 3 bases from J, the junction kept 5 bases outside the gene matches. CDR3 sequence: CASSLAIGQGVYEQYF. The CDR3 DNA follows: TGTGCCAGCAGCTTAGCGATAGGACAGGGGGTCTACGAGCAGTACTTC.

This clone was counted at least ten times. This rearrangement joins TRBV19 to TRBJ2-4; the D gene is possibly TRBD1 (6 bases). CDR1 and CDR2 (germline): LNHDA, SQIVND (reference sequence). The germline V and J ends were trimmed by 3 bases and 0 bases, with 12 bases remaining between them. The CDR3 runs to 16 residues. CDR3 coding DNA: TGTGCCAGTAGTATCCTGGTCAGGGGAGCCAAAAACATTCAGTACTTC. Protein: CASSILVRGAKNIQYF.

This clone occurred many times. The rearrangement joins TRBV19 to TRBJ2-5, with D uncertain. The end of the DNA fits TRBJ2-7 better, so the J call may be wrong. CDR3 length: 14 amino acids. Germline CDR1 and CDR2: LNHDA and SQIVND (reference sequence). The CDR3 nucleotides read TGTGCCAGTGCAGTTGGGTGGAGCTCCTACGAGCAGTACTTC. Protein sequence: CASAVGWSSYEQYF.

At least ten counts were recorded for this clone. This chain joins TRBV6-5 and TRBJ2-7; 10 bases line up with TRBD1. Germline CDR1 MNHEY, CDR2 SVGAGI. The CDR3 runs to 14 residues. Trimming cost V 0 bases and J 6 bases; bases outside gene matches: 2. CDR3 coding DNA: TGTGCCAGCAGTTACTCCGACAGGGGGCGCGAGCAGTACTTC. Encoded protein: CASSYSDRGREQYF.

At least ten counts were recorded for this clone. The genes are TRBV7-7 and TRBJ2-1; TRBD2 agrees at 13 bases. The CDR3 sequence is 15 residues long. CDR1 and CDR2 from the germline V gene are SSHAT and FNYEAQ (reference sequence). V trimming: 5 bases; J trimming: 13 bases; junction bases outside the gene matches: 11. This CDR3 is CASSLTSGREDRQFF. CDR3 coding DNA: TGTGCCAGCAGCCTAACTAGCGGGAGGGAAGATAGACAGTTCTTC. The full variable domain, rest sourced from reference TRBV7-7 and TRBJ2-1, is GAGVSQSPRYKVTKRGQDVTLRCDPISSHATLYWYQQALGQGPEFLTYFNYEAQPDKSGLPSDRFSAERPEGSISTLTIQRTEQRDSAMYRCASSLTSGREDRQFFGPGTRLTVL.

This clone was found many times. This chain joins TRBV28 and TRBJ2-1; 7 positions agree with TRBD2. Trimming at V came to 2 bases and at J to 9 bases, leaving 10 bases not matched to a gene. CDR3 length equals 15 residues. Germline values: CDR1 MDHEN, CDR2 SYDVKM. The CDR3 DNA reads TGTGCCAGCAGTTTAGCGGGAGAGAATGGGCGTGAGCAGTTCTTC. Its translation: CASSLAGENGREQFF.